This T cell receptor beta chain was sequenced in a study of CXCR3-negative and CXCR3-positive naive CD8 T cells. Study observations and caveats: Naive cells positive for CXCR3 carried more hydrophobic TRB CDR3s than CXCR3-negative ones.

About this clonotype: Its antigen is not identified.

The libraries of TRB cDNA were constructed through 5' RACE using UMI labels. For each CDR3 protein, TCRdb gives one entry from its re-call of the 5' RACE reads, without DNA. Its listing shows some 150,000 distinct CDR3 sequences. Every CD8+ subset sample held about 280,000 flow-sorted cells, done in triplicate. Cells classed as naive CD8+ T cells were CD45RO-CCR7+CD27+CD95-. The CDR3 length is 14 residues. From germline, CDR1 is MDHEN and CDR2 SYDVKM. This receptor was obtained from a human donor in good health. Some clones in this sample may be carry-over from other donors' samples. The genes are TRBV28 and TRBJ2-1; TCRdb designates TRBD1, a call that cannot be tested without DNA. Sequencing was done on a sample of naive CXCR3+ CD8+ T cells from blood. Specified subset: CD45RO-CCR7+CD27+CD95- naive CD8+ T cells expressing CXCR3 (TNR3+). CDR3 in amino acids: CASGDRKFYNEQFF.